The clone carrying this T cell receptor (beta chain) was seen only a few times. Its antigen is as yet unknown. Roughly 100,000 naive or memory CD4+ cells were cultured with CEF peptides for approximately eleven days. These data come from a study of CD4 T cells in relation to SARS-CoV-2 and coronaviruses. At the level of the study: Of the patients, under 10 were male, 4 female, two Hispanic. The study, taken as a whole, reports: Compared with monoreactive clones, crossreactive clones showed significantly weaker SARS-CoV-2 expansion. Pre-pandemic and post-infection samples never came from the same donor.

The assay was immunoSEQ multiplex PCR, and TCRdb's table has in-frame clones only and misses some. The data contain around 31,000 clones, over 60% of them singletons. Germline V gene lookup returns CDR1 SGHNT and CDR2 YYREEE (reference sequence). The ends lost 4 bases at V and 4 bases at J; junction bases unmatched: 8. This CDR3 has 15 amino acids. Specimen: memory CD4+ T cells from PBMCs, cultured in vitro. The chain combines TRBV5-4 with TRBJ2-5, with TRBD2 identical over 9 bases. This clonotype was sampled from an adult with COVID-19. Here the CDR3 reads CASSTLAGEGETQYF. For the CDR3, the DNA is TGTGCCAGCAGCACCTTAGCGGGAGAGGGAGAGACCCAGTACTTC.